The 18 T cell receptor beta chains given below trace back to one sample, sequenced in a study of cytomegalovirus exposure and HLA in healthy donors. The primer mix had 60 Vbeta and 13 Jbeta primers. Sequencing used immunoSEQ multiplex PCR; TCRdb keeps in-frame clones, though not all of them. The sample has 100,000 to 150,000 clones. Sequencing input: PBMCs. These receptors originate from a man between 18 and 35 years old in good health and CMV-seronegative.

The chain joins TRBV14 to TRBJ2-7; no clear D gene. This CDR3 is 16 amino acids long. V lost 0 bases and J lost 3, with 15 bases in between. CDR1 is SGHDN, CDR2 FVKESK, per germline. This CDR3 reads CASSQDGYRTYYEQYF. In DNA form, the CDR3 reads TGTGCCAGCAGCCAAGACGGTTACAGAACCTACTACGAGCAGTACTTC.

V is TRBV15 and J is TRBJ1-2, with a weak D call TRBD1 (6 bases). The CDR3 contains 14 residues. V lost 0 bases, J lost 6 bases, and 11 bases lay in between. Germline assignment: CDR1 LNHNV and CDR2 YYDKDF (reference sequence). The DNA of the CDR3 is TGTGCCACCAGCAGAGATTTCCAGGGGAATGGCTACACCTTC. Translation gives CATSRDFQGNGYTF.

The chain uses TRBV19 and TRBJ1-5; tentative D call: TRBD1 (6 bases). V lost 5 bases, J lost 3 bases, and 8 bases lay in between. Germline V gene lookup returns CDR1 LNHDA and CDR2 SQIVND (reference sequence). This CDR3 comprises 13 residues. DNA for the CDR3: TGTGCCAGTAGTGGACAGTACAATCAGCCCCAGCATTTT. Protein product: CASSGQYNQPQHF. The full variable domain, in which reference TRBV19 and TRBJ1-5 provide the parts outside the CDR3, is DGGITQSPKYLFRKEGQNVTLSCEQNLNHDAMYWYRQDPGQGLRLIYYSQIVNDFQKGDIAEGYSVSREKKESFPLTVTSAQKNPTAFYLCASSGQYNQPQHFGDGTRLSIL.

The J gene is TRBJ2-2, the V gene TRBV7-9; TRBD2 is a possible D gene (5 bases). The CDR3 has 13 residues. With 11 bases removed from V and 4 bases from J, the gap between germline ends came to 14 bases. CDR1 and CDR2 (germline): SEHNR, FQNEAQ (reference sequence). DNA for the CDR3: TGTGCCGAGGGAAGGCGCGGCACCGGGGAGCTGTTTTTT. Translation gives CAEGRRGTGELFF.

The CDR3 loop is CASRSPGRKIYEQYF. The CDR3 DNA follows: TGTGCCAGCAGGTCCCCCGGGAGGAAGATTTACGAGCAGTACTTC. The genes are TRBV28 and TRBJ2-7; 7 bases are a match to TRBD2. This CDR3 is 15 amino acids long. V was clipped by 6 bases and J by 4 bases; unmatched bases: 12. Germline V gives CDR1 MDHEN, CDR2 SYDVKM.

The CDR3 spells CASSLGPGGNQPQHF. The CDR3 DNA reads TGTGCCAGCAGTTTAGGCCCAGGGGGCAATCAGCCCCAGCATTTT. The V gene is TRBV6-5, the J gene TRBJ1-5; D is possibly TRBD1 (6 bases). The germline CDR1 and CDR2 sequences are MNHEY and SVGAGI. The CDR3 spans 15 residues. V shed 4 bases and J shed 2 bases, with 12 bases lying between them.

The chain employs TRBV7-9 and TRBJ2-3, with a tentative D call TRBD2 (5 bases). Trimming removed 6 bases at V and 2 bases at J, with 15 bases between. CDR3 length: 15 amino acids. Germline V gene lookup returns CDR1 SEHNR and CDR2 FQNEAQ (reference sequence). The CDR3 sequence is CASREEYGITDTQYF. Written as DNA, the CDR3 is TGTGCCAGCAGGGAGGAGTATGGGATCACAGATACGCAGTATTTT.

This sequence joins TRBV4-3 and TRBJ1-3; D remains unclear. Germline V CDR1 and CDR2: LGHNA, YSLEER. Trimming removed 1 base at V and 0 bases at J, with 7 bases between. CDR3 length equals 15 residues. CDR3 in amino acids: CASSQATSSGNTIYF. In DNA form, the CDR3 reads TGCGCCAGCAGCCAAGCAACTTCCTCTGGAAACACCATATATTTT.

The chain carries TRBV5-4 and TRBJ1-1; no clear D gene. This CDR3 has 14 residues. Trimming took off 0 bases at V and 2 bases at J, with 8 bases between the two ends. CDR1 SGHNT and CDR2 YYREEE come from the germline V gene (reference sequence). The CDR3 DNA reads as TGTGCCAGCAGCTTGGCGGGAGCAAACACTGAAGCTTTCTTT. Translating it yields CASSLAGANTEAFF.

The CDR3 region has the DNA TGTGCCAGCAGGCGGGGGCAGGGAGCGGAAAAACTGTTTTTT. It encodes CASRRGQGAEKLFF. V is TRBV25-1 and J is TRBJ1-4; D is possibly TRBD1 (6 bases). The CDR3 is made up of 14 amino acids. V was pared by 6 bases and J by 8 bases, with 16 bases between. Germline loops: CDR1 MGHDK, CDR2 SYGVNS.

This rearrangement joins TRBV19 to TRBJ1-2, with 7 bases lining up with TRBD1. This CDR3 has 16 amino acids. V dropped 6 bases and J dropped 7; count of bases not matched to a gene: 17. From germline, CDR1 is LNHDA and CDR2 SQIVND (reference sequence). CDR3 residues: CASRTETIRGLGGYTF. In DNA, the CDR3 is TGTGCCAGTAGAACAGAGACGATAAGGGGGCTCGGTGGCTACACCTTC.

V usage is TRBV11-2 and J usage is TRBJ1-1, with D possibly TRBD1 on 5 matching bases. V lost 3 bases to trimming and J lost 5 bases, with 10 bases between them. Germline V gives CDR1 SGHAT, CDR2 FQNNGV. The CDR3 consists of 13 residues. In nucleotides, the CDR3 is TGTGCCAGCAGCTTCCCGGGGGATACTGAAGCTTTCTTT. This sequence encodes CASSFPGDTEAFF.

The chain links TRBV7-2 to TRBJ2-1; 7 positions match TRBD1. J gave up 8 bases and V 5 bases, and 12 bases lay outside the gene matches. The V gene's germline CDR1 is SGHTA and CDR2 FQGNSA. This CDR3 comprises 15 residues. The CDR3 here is CASSTQLHRGHEQFF. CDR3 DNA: TGTGCCAGCAGCACCCAACTTCACAGGGGCCATGAGCAGTTCTTC.

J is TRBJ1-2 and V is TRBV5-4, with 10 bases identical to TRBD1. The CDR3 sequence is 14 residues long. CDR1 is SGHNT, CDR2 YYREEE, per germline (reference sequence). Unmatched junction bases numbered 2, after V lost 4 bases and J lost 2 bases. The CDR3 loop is CASSTGQGNYGYTF. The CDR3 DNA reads TGTGCCAGCAGCACGGGACAGGGGAACTATGGCTACACCTTC.

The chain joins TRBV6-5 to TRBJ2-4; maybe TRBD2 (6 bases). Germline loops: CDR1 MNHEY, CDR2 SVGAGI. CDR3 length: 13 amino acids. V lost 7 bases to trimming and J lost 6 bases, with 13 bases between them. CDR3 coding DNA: TGTGCCAGCAAGGACCCCGGGGGAAACATTCAGTACTTC. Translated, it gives CASKDPGGNIQYF.

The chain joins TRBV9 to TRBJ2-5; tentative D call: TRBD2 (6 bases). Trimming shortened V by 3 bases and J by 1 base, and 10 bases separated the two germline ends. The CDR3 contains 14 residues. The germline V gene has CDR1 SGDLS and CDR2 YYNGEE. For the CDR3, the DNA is TGTGCCAGCAGCGGTAGCGGCTTCCAAGAGACCCAGTACTTC. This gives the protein CASSGSGFQETQYF.

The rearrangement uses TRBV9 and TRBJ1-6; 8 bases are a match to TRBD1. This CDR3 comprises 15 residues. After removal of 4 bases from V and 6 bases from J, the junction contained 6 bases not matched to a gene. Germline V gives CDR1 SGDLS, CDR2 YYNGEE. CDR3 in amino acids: CASSPSGQVNSPLHF. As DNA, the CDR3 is TGTGCCAGCAGCCCCTCGGGACAGGTTAATTCACCCCTCCACTTT.

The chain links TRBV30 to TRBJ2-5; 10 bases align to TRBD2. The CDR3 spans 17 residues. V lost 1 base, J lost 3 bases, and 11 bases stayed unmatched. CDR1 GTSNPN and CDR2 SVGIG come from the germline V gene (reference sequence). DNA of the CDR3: TGTGCCTGGAGTGCAACGTCGCCTAGCGGGAGTAAAGAGACCCAGTACTTC. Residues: CAWSATSPSGSKETQYF.